The clone carrying this TCR beta chain showed up just a few times. Antigen unknown. This record belongs to a study of regulatory T cells in long-lasting Graves disease. Study conclusions and caveats: It was in persistent disease that TRBV28, TRBJ1-2 and TRBJ2-5 were favored. Small sample size may have lowered accuracy.

Libraries of TCR beta came from iRepertoire HTBI primers plus Arm-PCR of CDR3 regions. In TCRdb, the multiplex PCR reads were re-called with MiXCR into one record per CDR3 protein. The repertoire holds 440,000 or so distinct CDR3 sequences, with under 15% as singletons. Sample time point: newly diagnosed GD, antithyroid drugs for less than 3 months. Extracted RNA from PBMCs served as the source of the TCR library. Patients met American Thyroid Association criteria for Graves' disease. From germline, CDR1 is SGHTA and CDR2 FQGNSA. Trimming took 5 bases from V and 2 from J, leaving 9 bases between them. The CDR3 has 13 amino acids. The sample was also reused in another study, on T cells in Graves' hyperthyroidism and ophthalmopathy. In that study: When the TCR CDR3 underwent first-round RT-PCR, the HTBI primer set was used.

This sequence originates from a woman aged 25 to 45 with Graves disease. The chain links TRBV7-2 to TRBJ1-2; no reliable D call. Source: peripheral blood mononuclear cells (PBMCs), taken at new diagnosis, from a patient treated with antithyroid drugs. CDR3 residues: CASSPFWNYGYTF. CDR3 bases: TGTGCCAGCAGCCCATTCTGGAACTATGGCTACACCTTC.